This paragraph reports one T cell receptor (beta chain). What it binds is unknown. These data come from a study of T cell responses to AZD1222 COVID-19 vaccine. In the study overall: Doses given second, at about 4 or about 12 weeks, were pooled.

The assay was immunoSEQ multiplex PCR, and TCRdb's table has in-frame clones only and misses some. In the table there are 150,000 to 200,000 clones, approximately 90% of which are singletons. Whole-study findings and limits: Spike-specific TCR repertoires showed rising breadth and depth after two AZD1222 doses.

With 6 bases clipped from V and 7 bases from J, the junction kept 17 bases outside the gene matches. The length of the CDR3 is 16 residues. Germline V CDR1 and CDR2: MDHEN, SYDVKM. The V gene is TRBV28, the J gene TRBJ2-7; 8 bases fit TRBD2. This sequence was found in an adult in good health. This material consisted of peripheral blood, taken on day 0 of AZD1222 vaccination. The CDR3 reads CASSPPSGSGTGEQYF. The CDR3 region has the DNA TGTGCCAGCAGCCCACCGAGCGGTAGCGGGACTGGAGAGCAGTACTTC.